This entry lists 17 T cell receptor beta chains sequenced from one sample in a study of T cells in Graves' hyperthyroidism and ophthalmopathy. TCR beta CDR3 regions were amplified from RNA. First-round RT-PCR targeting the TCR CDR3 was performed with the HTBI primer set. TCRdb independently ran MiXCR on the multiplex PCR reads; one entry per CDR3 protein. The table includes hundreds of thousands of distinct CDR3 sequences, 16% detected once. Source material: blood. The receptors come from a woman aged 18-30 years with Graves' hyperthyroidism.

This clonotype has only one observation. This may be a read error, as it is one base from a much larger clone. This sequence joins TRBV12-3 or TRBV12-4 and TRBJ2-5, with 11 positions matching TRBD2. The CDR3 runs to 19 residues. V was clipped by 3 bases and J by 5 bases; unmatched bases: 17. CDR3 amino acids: CASSFLVLAGGPTLETQYF. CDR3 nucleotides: TGTGCCAGCAGTTTTCTCGTCTTAGCGGGAGGGCCTACTTTGGAGACCCAGTACTTC.

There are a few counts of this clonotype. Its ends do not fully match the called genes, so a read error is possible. The CDR3 reads CASGLEGASGRGSTDTQYF. The CDR3 DNA reads as TGTGCCAGCGGCTTAGAAGGAGCTAGCGGGAGAGGTAGCACAGATACGCAGTATTTT. The chain recombines TRBV11-2 with TRBJ2-3; 10 positions agree with TRBD2. This CDR3 spans 19 amino acids. CDR1 and CDR2 (germline): SGHAT, FQNNGV.

Here the CDR3 DNA reads TGTGCCAGCAGTTACGCAGGGAATAATTCACCCCTCCACTTT. Translating it yields CASSYAGNNSPLHF. The chain employs TRBV6-2 or TRBV6-3 and TRBJ1-6, with a weak D call TRBD1 (5 bases). This CDR3 is built from 14 residues. With 2 bases removed from V and 5 bases from J, the gap between germline ends came to 7 bases. Germline V lookup: CDR1 MNHEY, CDR2 SVGEGT.

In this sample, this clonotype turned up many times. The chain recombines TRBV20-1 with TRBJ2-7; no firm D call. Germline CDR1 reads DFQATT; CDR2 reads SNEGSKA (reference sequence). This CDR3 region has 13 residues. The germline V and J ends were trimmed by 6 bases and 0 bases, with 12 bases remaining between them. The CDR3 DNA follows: TGCAGTGCCCTGGTAGCCAACTCCTACGAGCAGTACTTC. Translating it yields CSALVANSYEQYF.

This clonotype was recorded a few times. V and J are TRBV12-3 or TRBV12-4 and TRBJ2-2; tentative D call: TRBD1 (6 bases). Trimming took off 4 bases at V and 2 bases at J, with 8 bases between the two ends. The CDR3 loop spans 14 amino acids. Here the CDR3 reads CASSSGHNTGELFF. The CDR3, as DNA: TGTGCCAGCAGTTCGGGACACAACACCGGGGAGCTGTTTTTT.

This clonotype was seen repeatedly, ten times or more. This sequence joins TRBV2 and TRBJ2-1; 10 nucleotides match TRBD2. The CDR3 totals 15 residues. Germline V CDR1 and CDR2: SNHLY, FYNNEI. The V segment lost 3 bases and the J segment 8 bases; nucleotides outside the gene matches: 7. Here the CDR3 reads CASSDSGGRWDEQFF. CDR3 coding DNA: TGTGCCAGCAGTGATAGCGGGGGGCGATGGGATGAGCAGTTCTTC. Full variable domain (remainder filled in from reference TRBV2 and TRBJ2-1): EPEVTQTPSHQVTQMGQEVILRCVPISNHLYFYWYRQILGQKVEFLVSFYNNEISEKSEIFDDQFSVERPDGSNFTLKIRSTKLEDSAMYFCASSDSGGRWDEQFFGPGTRLTVL.

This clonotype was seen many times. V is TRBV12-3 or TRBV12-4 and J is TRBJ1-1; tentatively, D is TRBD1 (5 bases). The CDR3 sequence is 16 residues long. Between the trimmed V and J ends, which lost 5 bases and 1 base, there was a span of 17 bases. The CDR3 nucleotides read TGTGCCAGCAGTCCAAACCTTTTCAGGGCGAACACTGAAGCTTTCTTT. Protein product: CASSPNLFRANTEAFF.

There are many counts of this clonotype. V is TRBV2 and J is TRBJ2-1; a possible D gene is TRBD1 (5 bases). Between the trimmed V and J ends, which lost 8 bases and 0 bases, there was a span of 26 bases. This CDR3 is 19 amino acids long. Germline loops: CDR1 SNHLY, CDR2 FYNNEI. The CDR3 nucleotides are TGTGCCAGCCTTACCCTGGCAGGGATCGGGCCTAGCTCCTACAATGAGCAGTTCTTC. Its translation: CASLTLAGIGPSSYNEQFF.

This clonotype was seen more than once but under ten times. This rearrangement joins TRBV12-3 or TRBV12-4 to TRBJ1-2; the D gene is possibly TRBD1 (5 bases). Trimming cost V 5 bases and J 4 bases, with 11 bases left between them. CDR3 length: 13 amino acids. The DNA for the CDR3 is TGTGCCAGCAGTCGACAGACCCTCTATGGCTACACCTTC. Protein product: CASSRQTLYGYTF.

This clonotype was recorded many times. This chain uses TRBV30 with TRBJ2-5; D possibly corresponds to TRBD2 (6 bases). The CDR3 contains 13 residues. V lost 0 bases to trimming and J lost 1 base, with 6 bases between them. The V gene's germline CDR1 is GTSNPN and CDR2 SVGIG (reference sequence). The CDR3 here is CAWSVGLQETQYF. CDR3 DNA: TGTGCCTGGAGTGTGGGACTCCAAGAGACCCAGTACTTC.

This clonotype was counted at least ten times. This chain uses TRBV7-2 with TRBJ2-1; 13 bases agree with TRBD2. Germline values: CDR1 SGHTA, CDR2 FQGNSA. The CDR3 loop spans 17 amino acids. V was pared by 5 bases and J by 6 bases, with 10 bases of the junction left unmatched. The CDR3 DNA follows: TGTGCCAGCAGCCTTGGACTAGCGGGAGTAATTGTCAATGAGCAGTTCTTC. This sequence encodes CASSLGLAGVIVNEQFF.

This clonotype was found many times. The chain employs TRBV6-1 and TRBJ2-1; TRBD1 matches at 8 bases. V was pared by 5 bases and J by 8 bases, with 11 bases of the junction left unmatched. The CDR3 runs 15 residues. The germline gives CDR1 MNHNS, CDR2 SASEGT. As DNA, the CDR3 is TGTGCCAGCAGTACCCCTTCCGGGACAGGCGATGAGCAGTTCTTC. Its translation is CASSTPSGTGDEQFF.

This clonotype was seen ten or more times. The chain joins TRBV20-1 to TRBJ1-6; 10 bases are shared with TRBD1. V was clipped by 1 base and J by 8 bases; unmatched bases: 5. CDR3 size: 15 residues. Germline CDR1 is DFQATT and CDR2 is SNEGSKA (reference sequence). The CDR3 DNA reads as TGCAGTGCTAGAGGGGGACAGGGGCTTCATTCACCCCTCCACTTT. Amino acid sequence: CSARGGQGLHSPLHF.

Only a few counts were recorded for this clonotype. Here the CDR3 DNA reads TGTGCCAGCAGTCGGCTGGACAGGAACACAGATACGCAGTATTTT. This codes for CASSRLDRNTDTQYF. This chain connects TRBV6-1 to TRBJ2-3; 7 bases line up with TRBD1. Germline V gene data show CDR1 as MNHNS and CDR2 as SASEGT. J was trimmed by 2 bases and V by 5 bases; bases with no gene match: 7. There are 15 residues in the CDR3.

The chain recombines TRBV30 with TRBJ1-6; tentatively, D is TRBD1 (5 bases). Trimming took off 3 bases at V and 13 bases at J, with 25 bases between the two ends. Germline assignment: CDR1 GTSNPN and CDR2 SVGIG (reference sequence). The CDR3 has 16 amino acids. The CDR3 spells CAWSPWDGSSGRPLHF. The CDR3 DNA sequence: TGTGCCTGGAGCCCTTGGGACGGCTCTTCGGGTCGCCCCCTCCACTTT.

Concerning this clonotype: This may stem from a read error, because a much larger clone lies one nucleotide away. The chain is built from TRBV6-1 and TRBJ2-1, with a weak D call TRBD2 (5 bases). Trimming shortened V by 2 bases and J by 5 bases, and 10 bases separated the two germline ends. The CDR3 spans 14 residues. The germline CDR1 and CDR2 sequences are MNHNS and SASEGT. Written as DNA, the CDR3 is TGTGCCAGCAGTGAACCAGCTAGCCACAATGAGCAGTTCTTC. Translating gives CASSEPASHNEQFF.

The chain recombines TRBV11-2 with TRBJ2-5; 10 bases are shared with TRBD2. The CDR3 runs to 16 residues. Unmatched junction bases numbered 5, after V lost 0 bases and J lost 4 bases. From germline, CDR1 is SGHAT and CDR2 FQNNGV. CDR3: CASSLELAGGTETQYF. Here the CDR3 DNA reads TGTGCCAGCAGCTTAGAGTTAGCGGGAGGTACAGAGACCCAGTACTTC.